A selection of T cell receptor beta chains follows, all from one sample in a study of regulatory T cells in long-lasting Graves disease. TCRdb used MiXCR to reprocess the multiplex PCR reads, holding one entry per CDR3 protein. The sample contains some 500,000 distinct CDR3 sequences, roughly 13% of which appear only once. The same sample was also used in a study of T cells in Graves' hyperthyroidism and ophthalmopathy.

The sample in question was peripheral blood mononuclear cells (PBMCs), obtained at new diagnosis, from a patient treated with antithyroid drugs. All receptors derive from a man aged 25-45 years with Graves disease. Each CDR3 is given with its conserved first and last residue. D genes are given only for firm matches. Size is stated for part of the rows, as once, few or many counts, or as a class when the clone is expanded.

D	V	size	J	CDR3	DNA
-	TRBV6-1	-	TRBJ2-7	CASSEATSYEQYF	TGTGCCAGCAGTGAAGCAACCAGCTACGAGCAGTACTTC
TRBD1	TRBV29-1	many	TRBJ2-7	CSGTGTGDAEQYF	TGCAGCGGGACCGGGACAGGGGATGCCGAGCAGTACTTC
TRBD1	TRBV18	-	TRBJ2-2	CASSLLTGATTGELFF	TGTGCCAGCTCCCTACTGACAGGGGCGACAACCGGGGAGCTGTTTTTT
-	TRBV12-5	many	TRBJ1-4	CASGSESPEKLFF	TGTGCTAGTGGTTCAGAGTCCCCAGAAAAACTGTTTTTT
-	TRBV13	-	TRBJ1-2	CASSSSGGGYGYTF	TGTGCCAGCAGTTCTAGCGGGGGTGGCTATGGCTACACCTTC
TRBD2	TRBV7-3	-	TRBJ2-1	CASSFTTGTSGGGTYNEQFF	TGTGCCAGCAGCTTCACCACCGGGACTAGCGGGGGGGGGACCTACAATGAGCAGTTCTTC
-	TRBV6-1	many	TRBJ2-7	CASTASSYEQYF	TGTGCCAGCACTGCTTCATCCTACGAGCAGTACTTC
TRBD1	TRBV7-9	many	TRBJ2-7	CASSLEGETGSSYEQYF	TGTGCCAGCAGCCTAGAGGGCGAGACAGGGAGCTCCTACGAGCAGTACTTC
-	TRBV5-1	many	TRBJ2-7	CASSFEGGEQYF	TGCGCCAGCAGCTTTGAGGGCGGGGAGCAGTACTTC
TRBD2	TRBV20-1	many	TRBJ2-7	CSARDPGLAGGLTDEQYF	TGCAGTGCTAGAGATCCGGGACTAGCGGGAGGGCTAACCGACGAGCAGTACTTC
-	TRBV7-9	many	TRBJ1-4	CASSPRGGTNEKLFF	TGTGCCAGCAGCCCCAGGGGCGGAACTAATGAAAAACTGTTTTTT
-	TRBV5-1	-	TRBJ1-1	CVSSYKDGETEAFF	TGCGTCAGCAGCTACAAGGATGGGGAAACTGAAGCTTTCTTT
-	TRBV7-2	many	TRBJ2-7	CASSFRHEQYF	TGTGCCAGCAGCTTTCGACACGAGCAGTACTTC
-	TRBV5-1	-	TRBJ2-3	CASSAGGPSTDTQYF	TGCGCCAGCAGCGCCGGGGGCCCTAGCACAGATACGCAGTATTTT
TRBD2	TRBV6-1	-	TRBJ2-7	CASRPGTSERYEQYF	TGTGCCAGCAGGCCCGGGACTAGCGAGCGCTACGAGCAGTACTTC
-	TRBV6-1	many	TRBJ2-7	CASSRGGSPYEQYF	TGTGCCAGCAGCCGGGGAGGCTCACCCTACGAGCAGTACTTC
-	TRBV6-1	many	TRBJ2-3	CASSEAPRDTQYF	TGTGCCAGCAGTGAAGCGCCCCGAGATACGCAGTATTTT
-	TRBV15	many	TRBJ1-3	CATSIYSGNTIYF	TGTGCCACCAGCATCTACTCTGGAAACACCATATATTTT
-	TRBV7-2	many	TRBJ2-1	CASSLEASANEQFF	TGTGCCAGCAGCTTAGAGGCTAGCGCCAATGAGCAGTTCTTC
TRBD2	TRBV19	few	TRBJ2-7	CASSISSGTYEQYF	TGTGCCAGTAGTATTTCTAGCGGGACCTACGAGCAGTACTTC
-	TRBV7-9	many	TRBJ2-1	CASSFPLARSEQFF	TGTGCCAGCAGCTTCCCGCTAGCAAGGAGTGAGCAGTTCTTC
TRBD2	TRBV20-1	-	TRBJ2-5	CSASASGAQETQYF	TGCAGTGCTAGTGCTAGCGGCGCCCAAGAGACCCAGTACTTC
-	TRBV11-2	-	TRBJ2-7	CASSSISSAKSSYEQYF	TGTGCCAGCAGCTCTATTTCTAGCGCGAAGAGCTCCTACGAGCAGTACTTC
-	TRBV19	many	TRBJ1-5	CATAGRANQPQHF	TGTGCCACTGCAGGGAGGGCGAATCAGCCCCAGCATTTT
TRBD2	TRBV24-1	many	TRBJ2-7	CATSDPGRDGSYEQYF	TGTGCCACCAGTGATCCAGGGAGGGATGGCTCCTACGAGCAGTACTTC
-	TRBV30	few	TRBJ1-5	CAWGVSAQPQHF	TGTGCCTGGGGGGTCTCAGCTCAGCCCCAGCATTTT
-	TRBV2	many	TRBJ2-7	CASTGENEQYF	TGTGCCAGCACGGGGGAGAACGAGCAGTACTTC
TRBD1	TRBV28	many	TRBJ2-2	CASREQGAGELFF	TGTGCCAGCAGAGAACAGGGGGCCGGGGAGCTGTTTTTT
TRBD1	TRBV27	few	TRBJ1-5	CASSGRGHNQPQHF	TGTGCCAGCAGTGGAAGGGGGCACAATCAGCCCCAGCATTTT
-	TRBV20-1	few	TRBJ2-5	CSATPGAAQETQYF	TGCAGTGCAACCCCAGGGGCGGCCCAAGAGACCCAGTACTTC
TRBD2	TRBV20-1	-	TRBJ2-3	CSARGLATDTQYF	TGCAGTGCTAGGGGACTAGCGACAGATACGCAGTATTTT
TRBD2	TRBV27	many	TRBJ2-7	CASSLSQAGASEQYF	TGTGCCAGCAGTTTATCGCAAGCGGGAGCGTCCGAGCAGTACTTC
TRBD2	TRBV2	many	TRBJ2-2	CASGWTSGQILNTGELFF	TGTGCCAGCGGATGGACTAGCGGACAAATACTGAACACCGGGGAGCTGTTTTTT
TRBD2	TRBV11-2	many	TRBJ2-5	CASSQFGGRASQETQYF	TGTGCCAGCAGCCAATTCGGCGGGAGGGCCTCACAAGAGACCCAGTACTTC
TRBD1	TRBV24-1	many	TRBJ2-7	CATSDSTGSSYEQYF	TGTGCCACCAGTGATTCGACAGGGAGCTCCTACGAGCAGTACTTC
TRBD2	TRBV10-3	many	TRBJ2-3	CAISAREDTDTQYF	TGTGCCATCAGTGCGCGGGAGGACACAGATACGCAGTATTTT
-	TRBV6-1	-	TRBJ1-5	CASSPREGTGQYQPQHF	TGTGCCAGCAGTCCCCGCGAGGGAACAGGGCAATATCAGCCCCAGCATTTT
TRBD1	TRBV5-1	many	TRBJ2-7	CASSLEGTEVYEQYF	TGCGCCAGCAGCTTGGAGGGGACAGAAGTCTACGAGCAGTACTTC
TRBD2	TRBV5-4	-	TRBJ2-3	CASTLAGVTDTQYF	TGTGCCAGCACCTTAGCGGGAGTGACAGATACGCAGTATTTT
TRBD2	TRBV6-1	-	TRBJ2-1	CASLEGTSGRYEQFF	TGTGCCAGCCTCGAAGGTACTAGCGGGCGCTATGAGCAGTTCTTC
-	TRBV28	many	TRBJ1-4	CASSSDREGGKLFF	TGTGCCAGCAGTTCGGACCGCGAGGGCGGAAAACTGTTTTTT
-	TRBV4-1	-	TRBJ2-7	CASSQGSSGEQYF	TGTGCCAGCAGCCAAGGCTCGTCTGGCGAGCAGTACTTC
TRBD2	TRBV12-3/TRBV12-4	many	TRBJ2-7	CASRTTSGTDEQYF	TGTGCCAGCAGGACCACTAGCGGGACGGACGAGCAGTACTTC
-	TRBV11-2	few	TRBJ2-3	CASSQPDTQYF	TGCGCCAGCAGCCAACCAGATACGCAGTATTTT
TRBD1	TRBV7-9	-	TRBJ1-6	CASSRKTGTVNSPLHF	TGTGCCAGCAGTCGAAAGACCGGGACAGTCAATTCACCCCTCCACTTT
TRBD2	TRBV20-1	many	TRBJ2-5	CSARLSGAQETQYF	TGCAGTGCTCGACTTAGCGGGGCTCAAGAGACCCAGTACTTC
TRBD1	TRBV11-1	many	TRBJ1-1	CASRTGTAKDYTEAFF	TGTGCCAGCAGGACCGGGACAGCCAAAGATTACACTGAAGCTTTCTTT
-	TRBV12-3/TRBV12-4	many	TRBJ2-3	CASSFPGPSLQNSLPASTDTQYF	TGTGCCAGCAGTTTTCCGGGGCCTTCCCTCCAAAATTCCCTACCAGCTAGCACAGATACGCAGTATTTT
-	TRBV29-1	many	TRBJ2-3	CSGGTLQDTQYF	TGCAGTGGCGGGACCTTGCAGGATACGCAGTATTTT
TRBD2	TRBV5-1	many	TRBJ2-7	CASSLVSGRAREQYF	TGCGCCAGCAGCTTGGTTAGCGGGAGGGCCCGCGAGCAGTACTTC
TRBD2	TRBV4-1	-	TRBJ2-3	CASSLGLALVTDTQYF	TGCGCCAGCAGTTTAGGACTAGCTCTTGTGACAGATACGCAGTATTTT
-	TRBV12-3/TRBV12-4	many	TRBJ2-5	CASSLRQGKGETQYF	TGTGCCAGCAGTTTAAGGCAGGGAAAAGGAGAGACCCAGTACTTC
TRBD1	TRBV18	many	TRBJ2-7	CASQGQAYEQYF	TGTGCCAGCCAGGGACAGGCCTACGAGCAGTACTTC
TRBD2	TRBV29-1	many	TRBJ2-3	CSYRKLAGVWDRVGTQYF	TGCAGCTACCGTAAGCTAGCGGGAGTCTGGGATCGCGTTGGTACGCAGTATTTT